Following are 18 T cell receptor beta chains from one sample sequenced in a study of cytotoxic CD8 clonotypes in ibrutinib-treated CLL (dated by TCRdb to the early 2020s). The intended sense of this specimen's time point label: roughly 23 months on ibrutinib. Library method: the immunoSEQ multiplex PCR assay. Not all clones reach the TCRdb copy of this immuneACCESS table, which keeps in-frame sequences only. Checked studies attribute under half of the gap to unresolved V genes and leave the rest unexplained. Recorded for this sample are about 160,000 clones; about 84% of them occurred a single time. The ten most abundant clones make up over 4.5% of the sample. The specimen comprised PBMCs, sampled after 24 months of ibrutinib treatment. The receptors were sampled from a human donor with chronic lymphocytic leukemia.

The chain joins TRBV7-3 to TRBJ1-3; unclear D gene. Germline CDR1 SGHTA, CDR2 FQGTGA. CDR3 length: 14 residues. V gave up 7 bases and J gave up 0 bases, with 10 bases separating them. CDR3 in amino acids: CASKVTYSGNTIYF. CDR3 DNA sequence: TGTGCCAGCAAAGTTACCTACTCTGGAAACACCATATATTTT.

This clone was picked up one time. This sequence joins TRBV12-5 and TRBJ2-3, with no clear D. With 2 bases removed from V and 6 bases from J, the gap between germline ends came to 12 bases. Germline lookup yields CDR1 LGHNT and CDR2 FRNRAP. CDR3 size: 14 residues. CDR3 coding DNA: TGTGCTAGTGGTTTGAAGGTTTTGGGCGATACGCAGTATTTT. Its protein product is CASGLKVLGDTQYF.

The chain recombines TRBV14 with TRBJ1-1; D is unclear. CDR3 length: 14 amino acids. Between the trimmed V and J ends, which lost 4 bases and 2 bases, there was a span of 11 bases. CDR1 SGHDN and CDR2 FVKESK come from the germline V gene. CDR3 nucleotides: TGTGCCAGCAGCCTCCGGGGATCTAACACTGAAGCTTTCTTT. The encoded protein is CASSLRGSNTEAFF.

The chain is built from TRBV5-5 and TRBJ1-4; TRBD1 aligns across 7 bases. Losses at the gene ends were 4 bases for V and 4 bases for J; bases not matched to a gene: 7. The length of the CDR3 is 15 residues. Looked up from germline, CDR1 is SGHKS and CDR2 is YYEKEE (reference sequence). The CDR3 DNA follows: TGTGCCAGCAGCGTCCCGGGACAGAGTAATGAAAAACTGTTTTTT. Protein product: CASSVPGQSNEKLFF.

The rearrangement joins TRBV19 to TRBJ2-2; 9 nucleotides line up with TRBD2. The V gene's germline CDR1 is LNHDA and CDR2 SQIVND (reference sequence). This CDR3 spans 17 amino acids. V shed 3 bases, J shed 2 bases, and the junction held 7 bases outside the gene matches. The CDR3 DNA follows: TGTGCCAGTAGTATCTTGGGACTAGCAGATAACACCGGGGAGCTGTTTTTT. As protein: CASSILGLADNTGELFF.

This clone showed up just once. The chain is built from TRBV5-1 and TRBJ2-1; 7 bases line up with TRBD2. This CDR3 has 14 residues. Germline CDR1 reads SGHRS; CDR2 reads YFSETQ. Trimming removed 0 bases from V and 8 bases from J; junction bases left unmatched: 5. The CDR3 is CASSLARGNDEQFF. The CDR3, as DNA: TGCGCCAGCAGCTTGGCGCGGGGGAATGATGAGCAGTTCTTC. Full variable domain (remainder filled in from reference TRBV5-1 and TRBJ2-1): KAGVTQTPRYLIKTRGQQVTLSCSPISGHRSVSWYQQTPGQGLQFLFEYFSETQRNKGNFPGRFSGRQFSNSRSEMNVSTLELGDSALYLCASSLARGNDEQFFGPGTRLTVL.

The chain links TRBV29-1 to TRBJ2-3; D uncertain. Trimming took off 3 bases at V and 8 bases at J, with 18 bases between the two ends. This CDR3 is built from 14 residues. Germline V gene lookup returns CDR1 SQVTM and CDR2 ANQGSEA. CDR3 nucleotide sequence: TGCAGCGTTGACCCCCCCAGAGGCCAAGTTACGCAGTATTTT. Amino acids: CSVDPPRGQVTQYF.

This clone turned up a few times. This rearrangement joins TRBV5-5 to TRBJ1-3; 7 nucleotides match TRBD1. Germline trimming cut 4 bases from V and 2 bases from J; bases unmatched to any gene: 6. Germline CDR1 and CDR2: SGHKS and YYEKEE (reference sequence). This CDR3 has 15 residues. The CDR3 DNA follows: TGTGCCAGCAGCGCACTGACAGGGACTGGAAACACCATATATTTT. It specifies CASSALTGTGNTIYF.

The chain is built from TRBV5-1 and TRBJ1-4, with 9 positions matching TRBD1. The V and J ends lost 1 base and 4 bases, in that order; junction bases with no gene match: 2. The CDR3 length is 15 residues. Germline V gene sequence: CDR1 SGHRS, CDR2 YFSETQ. As DNA, the CDR3 is TGCGCCAGCAGCTTGCCGGGACAGGGTAATGAAAAACTGTTTTTT. Translated, it gives CASSLPGQGNEKLFF.

This clone appeared a few times. J is TRBJ2-1 and V is TRBV5-4, with 10 bases aligning to TRBD1. Per germline, CDR1 SGHNT and CDR2 YYREEE (reference sequence). V dropped 3 bases and J dropped 7; count of bases not matched to a gene: 4. This CDR3 has 14 amino acids. The DNA of the CDR3 is TGTGCCAGCAGCTCGACAGGGGGCGCGAATGAGCAGTTCTTC. Its translation is CASSSTGGANEQFF.

This clone turned up a few times. This chain connects TRBV21-1 to TRBJ2-1; the table's D call TRBD2 went unverified against the DNA. TRBV21-1 is assigned pseudogene status. CDR3 size: 16 residues. The chain's CDR3 is CASEGFSGSSYNEQFF. CDR3 sequence (DNA): TGTGCCAGCGAAGGGTTTAGCGGGAGCAGCTACAATGAGCAGTTCTTC.

The gene calls are TRBV18 and TRBJ2-7; D call uncertain. Germline V CDR1 and CDR2: KGHSH, LQKENI. V lost 2 bases to trimming and J lost 2 bases, with 16 bases between them. The CDR3 contains 16 residues. In nucleotides, the CDR3 is TGTGCCAGCTCACCATTCGGACCCGAGGTAGCCTACGAGCAGTACTTC. Its translation: CASSPFGPEVAYEQYF.

This chain links TRBV19 with TRBJ2-1; D uncertain. Per the germline V gene, CDR1 is LNHDA and CDR2 is SQIVND (reference sequence). Deletions cut 3 bases from V and 4 bases from J, with 13 bases between. The CDR3 runs 15 residues. The CDR3 reads CASSMGKGRYNEQFF. The CDR3 nucleotides read TGTGCCAGTAGTATGGGGAAGGGCCGATACAATGAGCAGTTCTTC.

The chain couples TRBV7-3 to TRBJ2-1, with 12 bases that match TRBD2. Germline V CDR1 and CDR2: SGHTA, FQGTGA. Germline trimming cut 4 bases from V and 8 bases from J; bases unmatched to any gene: 9. The CDR3 has 16 residues. In nucleotides, the CDR3 is TGTGCCAGCAGCTCCGACCCTAGCGGGAGGGCCGATGAGCAGTTCTTC. Amino acids: CASSSDPSGRADEQFF.

Only a few counts were recorded for this clone. The rearrangement uses TRBV7-9 and TRBJ1-1, with TRBD1 matching 7 bases. The CDR3 extends over 13 amino acids. CDR1 is SEHNR and CDR2 is FQNEAQ in the germline V gene (reference sequence). V lost 5 bases, J lost 7 bases, and 7 bases stayed unmatched. The DNA of the CDR3 is TGTGCCAGCAGCACCCGAGGGGGCGGTGAAGCTTTCTTT. It is translated as CASSTRGGGEAFF.

In this sample, this clone turned up a few times. V is TRBV2 and J is TRBJ1-4; 10 positions match TRBD1. V trimming: 5 bases; J trimming: 6 bases; junction bases outside the gene matches: 6. The length of the CDR3 is 15 residues. Germline lookup yields CDR1 SNHLY and CDR2 FYNNEI. CDR3 region: CASSPDRGLDEKLFF. The CDR3, as DNA: TGTGCCAGCAGTCCGGACAGGGGGTTGGATGAAAAACTGTTTTTT.

The chain carries TRBV5-1 and TRBJ1-4; D may be TRBD1 (6 bases). CDR1 and CDR2 from the germline V gene are SGHRS and YFSETQ. CDR3 length equals 16 residues. Trimming took off 1 base at V and 2 bases at J, with 12 bases between the two ends. In DNA form, the CDR3 reads TGCGCCAGCAGCTTGACAGGGTTGGCGACTAATGAAAAACTGTTTTTT. Translation gives CASSLTGLATNEKLFF.

J is TRBJ2-3 and V is TRBV2; D is possibly TRBD2 (7 bases). The CDR3 runs 14 residues. With 4 bases removed from V and 3 bases from J, the gap between germline ends came to 11 bases. Germline V gene sequence: CDR1 SNHLY, CDR2 FYNNEI. CDR3 coding DNA: TGTGCCAGCAGTGTCCGGGGGGCTACAGATACGCAGTATTTT. Residues: CASSVRGATDTQYF. The full variable domain, with the rest looked up from reference TRBV2 and TRBJ2-3, is EPEVTQTPSHQVTQMGQEVILRCVPISNHLYFYWYRQILGQKVEFLVSFYNNEISEKSEIFDDQFSVERPDGSNFTLKIRSTKLEDSAMYFCASSVRGATDTQYFGPGTRLTVL.